The rows below give T cell receptor beta chains drawn from one sample of a study of CD8 T cells in ankylosing spondylitis. A single record per CDR3 protein comes from TCRdb applying MiXCR to the 5' RACE reads. The sample consists of more than 650,000 distinct CDR3 sequences, approximately 12% of them appearing once. Sequenced material: blood, either unsorted or a sorted T cell fraction (not recorded which). These receptors were obtained from a male donor with ankylosing spondylitis. The CDR3 runs from the conserved cysteine through the conserved F or W. Each record gives: J gene, D gene, V gene, CDR3 length, clone size, CDR3 protein, CDR3 DNA. D genes are given only for firm matches. Some rows mark clone size as missing; the rest say once, few, many or name a class of expanded clone.

>TRBJ1-1|NA|TRBV10-3|12|few
CATTGLGTEAFF
TGTGCCACCACGGGGTTGGGCACTGAAGCTTTCTTT
>TRBJ2-7|NA|TRBV4-3|15|NA
CASSQAGRGGYEQYF
TGCGCCAGCAGCCAAGCGGGCAGGGGGGGCTACGAGCAGTACTTC
>TRBJ1-2|NA|TRBV9|15|NA
CASSRQWGANYGYTF
TGTGCCAGCAGCCGACAGTGGGGAGCTAACTATGGCTACACCTTC
>TRBJ2-7|NA|TRBV20-1|16|NA
CSATSPGEGVSYEQYF
TGCAGTGCTACATCCCCGGGGGAGGGGGTGTCCTACGAGCAGTACTTC
>TRBJ1-2|TRBD1|TRBV5-1|14|few
CASSLQGGVYGYTF
TGCGCCAGCAGCCTCCAGGGGGGAGTCTATGGCTACACCTTC
>TRBJ2-4|NA|TRBV11-2|18|few
CASSLLGSAGVAKNIQYF
TGTGCCAGCAGCTTGTTGGGCTCTGCGGGTGTAGCCAAAAACATTCAGTACTTC
>TRBJ1-2|NA|TRBV7-2|14|NA
CASSLALGNYGYTF
TGTGCCAGCAGCTTAGCCCTCGGGAACTATGGCTACACCTTC
>TRBJ1-3|NA|TRBV6-1|12|few
CASLGAGNTIYF
TGTGCCAGCTTAGGGGCTGGAAACACCATATATTTT
>TRBJ1-1|NA|TRBV29-1|13|few
CSVGHGKNTEAFF
TGCAGCGTTGGTCACGGGAAAAACACTGAAGCTTTCTTT
>TRBJ2-7|NA|TRBV23-1|15|NA
CASSQIMENMYEQYF
TGCGCCAGCAGTCAAATCATGGAAAATATGTACGAGCAGTACTTC
>TRBJ1-2|NA|TRBV5-6|14|many
CASSSRTVNYGYTF
TGTGCCAGCAGCTCTAGGACAGTCAACTATGGCTACACCTTC
>TRBJ1-1|NA|TRBV5-1|14|few
CASGGGGSNTEAFF
TGCGCCAGCGGCGGTGGGGGATCGAACACTGAAGCTTTCTTT
>TRBJ2-3|NA|TRBV5-1|16|NA
CASSVDVPPGTDTQYF
TGCGCCAGCAGCGTCGACGTACCTCCTGGCACAGATACGCAGTATTTT
>TRBJ1-5|NA|TRBV5-1|13|few
CASRLNRDQPQHF
TGCGCCAGCAGACTGAACAGGGACCAGCCCCAGCATTTT
>TRBJ2-3|NA|TRBV28|12|NA
CASSLSRALQYF
TGTGCCAGCAGTTTGTCCCGGGCCCTGCAGTATTTT
>TRBJ2-7|TRBD2|TRBV5-1|15|few
CASSQGLAFSYEQYF
TGCGCCAGCAGCCAGGGACTAGCGTTCTCCTACGAGCAGTACTTC
>TRBJ2-6|NA|TRBV4-3|17|NA
CASSQGGGISGANVLTF
TGCGCCAGCAGCCAAGGGGGAGGAATCTCTGGGGCCAACGTCCTGACTTTC
>TRBJ2-3|TRBD1|TRBV29-1|12|many
CSVTDRADTQYF
TGCAGCGTGACCGACAGGGCAGATACGCAGTATTTT
>TRBJ2-3|NA|TRBV11-2|12|NA
CASSSSIGTQYF
TGTGCCAGCAGCTCTAGTATTGGGACGCAGTATTTT
>TRBJ1-2|TRBD1|TRBV18|16|few
CASSPLGQGASDGYTF
TGTGCCAGCTCTCCACTGGGGCAGGGGGCATCCGATGGCTACACCTTC
>TRBJ1-1|NA|TRBV11-1|13|few
CASSLVRTTEAFF
TGTGCCAGCAGCTTAGTTCGGACTACTGAAGCTTTCTTT
>TRBJ1-1|NA|TRBV20-1|15|NA
CSASPYGTVNTEAFF
TGCAGTGCTAGCCCCTATGGGACGGTGAACACTGAAGCTTTCTTT
>TRBJ2-7|NA|TRBV4-2|15|few
CASSQAYDSLLEQYF
TGTGCCAGCAGCCAGGCCTATGACTCACTCCTCGAGCAGTACTTC
>TRBJ1-4|NA|TRBV6-1|14|NA
CASSEPPPPEKLFF
TGTGCCAGCAGTGAACCCCCTCCTCCGGAAAAACTGTTTTTT
>TRBJ1-1|NA|TRBV6-5|14|many
CASSYRGRYTEAFF
TGTGCCAGCAGTTACCGGGGGCGTTACACTGAAGCTTTCTTT
>TRBJ2-7|NA|TRBV20-1|14|many
CSATRVRASGEQYF
TGCAGTGCAACTAGGGTCAGGGCCTCCGGTGAGCAGTACTTC
>TRBJ2-7|NA|TRBV7-2|15|few
CASSSIGTASYEQYF
TGTGCCAGCAGCTCGATCGGGACTGCCTCCTACGAGCAGTACTTC
>TRBJ2-3|NA|TRBV5-1|15|NA
CASSFGYRNTDTQYF
TGCGCCAGCAGCTTTGGGTACAGGAACACAGATACGCAGTATTTT
>TRBJ1-4|NA|TRBV15|16|few
CATSRDPAATNEKLFF
TGTGCCACCAGCAGAGATCCGGCAGCAACTAATGAAAAACTGTTTTTT
>TRBJ1-1|TRBD1|TRBV7-2|17|NA
CASSPVRSGTGNTEAFF
TGTGCCAGCAGCCCCGTGCGCTCTGGGACAGGGAACACTGAAGCTTTCTTT
>TRBJ1-6|TRBD1|TRBV7-6|14|few
CASSEQGYNSPLHF
TGTGCCAGCAGCGAACAGGGGTATAATTCACCCCTCCACTTT